The rows below give T cell receptor beta chains drawn from one sample of a study of blood T cells in healthy people across ages. In TCRdb, the 5' RACE reads were re-called with MiXCR into one record per CDR3 protein. The data contain about 1.4 million distinct CDR3 sequences, 59% of them singletons. Material: blood. These receptors were obtained from a man aged 18 to 30 in good health. The CDR3 runs from the conserved cysteine through the conserved F or W. The D gene is left open where the match is weak. Only part of the rows carry a size: once, few, many, or a class if the clone is expanded.

j_call d_call v_call clone_size cdr3_nt cdr3_aa
TRBJ1-5 . TRBV20-1 once TGCAGTGCCGCCTTGGGGGCAGTAGGCAATCAGCCCCAGCATTTT CSAALGAVGNQPQHF
TRBJ1-2 . TRBV25-1 few TGTGCCAGCAGAGGGGGACATGGCTACACCTTC CASRGGHGYTF
TRBJ1-4 . TRBV7-9 few TGTGCCAGCAGCTCCGTTTCCGGGGGCGTTGAAAAACTGTTTTTT CASSSVSGGVEKLFF
TRBJ2-5 TRBD2 TRBV5-6 . TGTGCCAGCAGCTTGGGGGAGGGCTCCCAGTACTTC CASSLGEGSQYF
TRBJ2-5 TRBD1 TRBV4-1 few TGCGCCAGCAGCCGAGAATCGACAGGGCAAGAGACCCAGTACTTC CASSRESTGQETQYF
TRBJ1-2 . TRBV13 . TGTGCCAGCAGCTTAGGGGTTGAAGACTATGGCTACACCTTC CASSLGVEDYGYTF
TRBJ2-3 TRBD2 TRBV6-6 . TGTGCCACCCATACGGGGGGTTACACAGATACGCAGTATTTT CATHTGGYTDTQYF
TRBJ2-7 TRBD2 TRBV15 . TGTGCCACCAGCAGACCCGGGACTAGCGGGAAGAATGAGCAGTACTTC CATSRPGTSGKNEQYF
TRBJ2-4 . TRBV7-2 . TGTGCCAGCAGCCTACAGGGACTCACTGCCAAAAACATTCAGTACTTC CASSLQGLTAKNIQYF
TRBJ2-5 . TRBV10-3 . TGTGCCACCGGAGGGCAGCGGAAAGGAGAGACCCAGTACTTC CATGGQRKGETQYF
TRBJ2-4 TRBD2 TRBV20-1 . TGCAGTGCTAGCCTAGCGGGAGATGAGCAGTACTTC CSASLAGDEQYF
TRBJ1-5 . TRBV15 few TGTGCCACCAGCCGACTAAATCAGCCCCAGCATTTT CATSRLNQPQHF
TRBJ1-1 TRBD1 TRBV20-1 . TGCAGTGCTAGGGGGGACAGCGGAACTGAAGCTTTCTTT CSARGDSGTEAFF
TRBJ1-4 . TRBV15 . TGTGCCACCAGCGACACCAGTGGGGTCACTGAAAAACTGTTTTTT CATSDTSGVTEKLFF
TRBJ1-6 TRBD1 TRBV20-1 . TGCAGTATTCCGGGACAGGGATCCTATAATTCACCCCTCCACTTT CSIPGQGSYNSPLHF
TRBJ2-1 . TRBV20-1 . TGCAGTGCGGATAGCAAGGCGGTTCGCAATGAGCAGTTCTTC CSADSKAVRNEQFF
TRBJ2-3 . TRBV4-3 . TGCGCCAGCAGCTTTTTGCCTAGCTCAGCGGTCACAGATACGCAGTATTTT CASSFLPSSAVTDTQYF
TRBJ2-7 . TRBV6-6 . TGTGCCAGCAGTTACCCGTCACAGGGTAGGGACGAGCAGTACTTC CASSYPSQGRDEQYF